This T cell receptor beta chain emerged from a study of response to subunit inactivated influenza vaccine. Overall study findings and caveats: Authors suggested few new T cells are recruited by each seasonal influenza vaccination.

TCRdb re-called the RT-PCR reads with MiXCR, one entry per CDR3 protein. Among approximately 500,000 distinct CDR3 sequences listed, 10% to 15% were seen once. The CDR3 covers 14 residues. V lost 8 bases, J lost 5 bases, and 15 bases lay in between. Germline assignment: CDR1 ENHRY and CDR2 SYGVKD. There are a few counts of this clonotype. Antigen specificity is unknown. The source is a man aged 50-59 years who received an inactivated influenza vaccine. The source material was PBMCs from blood, sampled about 40 days after vaccination. This chain uses TRBV10-3 with TRBJ2-2; possible D gene TRBD2, 5 bases. This CDR3 reads CAIAGTGYTGELFF. Here the CDR3 DNA reads TGTGCCATCGCTGGCACGGGGTATACCGGGGAGCTGTTTTTT.